This TCR beta chain was retrieved from a study of T cell responses to AZD1222 COVID-19 vaccine. Study as a whole: Whether given at about 4 or about 12 weeks, second doses were pooled.

Profiled with immunoSEQ multiplex PCR; TCRdb holds only in-frame clones, not every one. This sample has tens of thousands of clones, with 85% to 90% found just once. Whole-study findings and limits: Unmutated variant regions reportedly attract nearly half of all spike-specific TCRs. Spike-specific TCR repertoires showed rising breadth and depth after two AZD1222 doses. At baseline, seropositivity was found in only a handful of AZD1222 recipients.

V was clipped by 5 bases and J by 7 bases, with 20 bases between them. Germline CDR1 MNHEY, CDR2 SMNVEV (reference sequence). This CDR3 comprises 15 residues. A remark on this clone: Its antigen remains unidentified.

The sequence came from an adult in good health. The sequencing here drew on peripheral blood, taken on day 0 of AZD1222 vaccination. This sequence joins TRBV27 and TRBJ1-2; unclear D gene. The CDR3 bases are TGTGCCAGCAGTCTCTCCTCTGCGGGTCTGGTTGGCTACACCTTC. As protein: CASSLSSAGLVGYTF.